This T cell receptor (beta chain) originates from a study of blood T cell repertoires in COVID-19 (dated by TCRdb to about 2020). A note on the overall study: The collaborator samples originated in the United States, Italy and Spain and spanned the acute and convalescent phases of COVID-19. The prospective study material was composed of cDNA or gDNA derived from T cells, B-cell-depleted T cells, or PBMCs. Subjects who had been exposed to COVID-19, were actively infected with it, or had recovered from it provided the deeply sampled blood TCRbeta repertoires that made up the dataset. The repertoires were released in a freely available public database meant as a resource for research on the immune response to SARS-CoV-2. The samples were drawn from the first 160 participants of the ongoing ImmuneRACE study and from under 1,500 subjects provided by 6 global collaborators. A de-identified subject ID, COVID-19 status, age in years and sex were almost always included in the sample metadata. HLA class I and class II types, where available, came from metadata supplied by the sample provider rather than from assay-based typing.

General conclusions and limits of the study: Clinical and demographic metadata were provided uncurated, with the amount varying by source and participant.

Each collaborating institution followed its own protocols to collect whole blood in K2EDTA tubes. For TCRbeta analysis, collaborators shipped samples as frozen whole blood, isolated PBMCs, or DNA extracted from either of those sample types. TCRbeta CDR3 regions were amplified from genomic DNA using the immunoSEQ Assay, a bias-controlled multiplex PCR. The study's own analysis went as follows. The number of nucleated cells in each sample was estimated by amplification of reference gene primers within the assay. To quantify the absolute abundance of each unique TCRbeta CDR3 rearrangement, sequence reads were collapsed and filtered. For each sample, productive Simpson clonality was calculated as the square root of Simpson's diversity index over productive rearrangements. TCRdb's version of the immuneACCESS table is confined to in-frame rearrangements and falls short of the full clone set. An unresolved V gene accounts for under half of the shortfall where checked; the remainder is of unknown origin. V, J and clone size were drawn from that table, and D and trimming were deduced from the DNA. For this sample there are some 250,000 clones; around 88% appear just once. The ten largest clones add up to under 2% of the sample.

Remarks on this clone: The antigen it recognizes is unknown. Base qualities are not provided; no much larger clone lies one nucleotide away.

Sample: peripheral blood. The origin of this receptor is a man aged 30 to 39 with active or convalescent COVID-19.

CDR3 reads: CASSVAGGTYEQYF. The bases are TGTGCCAGCAGCGTCGCGGGGGGGACCTACGAGCAGTACTTC. The sequence is built from TRBV7-2 and TRBJ2-7; the junction holds 9 bases that match TRBD2. V is cut back by 5 bases and J by 2 bases, with 4 bases in the junction unmatched. The CDR3 starts with the cysteine, ends with the phenylalanine, and has 14 residues. Solely the CDR3 DNA is kept, with 42 bases framed from the first base. Reading the germline V gene gives CDR1 SGHTA and CDR2 FQGNSA.